Below, 10 T cell receptor beta chains from the same sample are listed, as sequenced in a study of cytomegalovirus exposure and HLA in healthy donors. Primers for the PCR totalled 60 Vbeta and 13 Jbeta. TCRdb's copy holds only in-frame clones and misses some; the assay was immunoSEQ multiplex PCR. Of 250,000 or so clones in the sample, about nine tenths are singletons; the top ten hold roughly 1.6%. Sequencing input: PBMCs. Receptors were obtained from a girl aged 2 to 9 in good health and CMV-seronegative.

The chain couples TRBV6-5 to TRBJ1-1, with D possibly TRBD1 on 5 matching bases. The CDR3 is made up of 15 amino acids. V was shortened by 0 bases and J by 5 bases, with 13 bases between the two germline ends. Germline V lookup: CDR1 MNHEY, CDR2 SVGAGI. The CDR3 region is CASSYSGAGRTEAFF. The CDR3 coding sequence is TGTGCCAGCAGTTACTCCGGGGCGGGGAGGACTGAAGCTTTCTTT.

About this clone: The junction departs from the called germline gene at one end, perhaps through a read error. The chain has TRBV6-1 and TRBJ2-7; D is possibly TRBD1 (6 bases). The CDR3 spans 15 residues. The V gene's germline CDR1 is MNHNS and CDR2 SASEGT. The CDR3 spells CASSEYGLEGVSRAF. DNA of the CDR3: TGTGCCAGCAGTGAATACGGGTTAGAGGGGGTAAGTCGGGCCTTC.

The chain carries TRBV2 and TRBJ1-1, with 7 bases matching TRBD1. This CDR3 comprises 15 residues. The J segment lost 1 base and the V segment lost 5 bases, leaving 7 bases of the junction unmatched. In germline, CDR1 is SNHLY, CDR2 FYNNEI. The CDR3 sequence is CASSTGVSRNTEAFF. CDR3 DNA sequence: TGTGCCAGCAGTACAGGGGTTAGTAGGAACACTGAAGCTTTCTTT.

The chain is built from TRBV9 and TRBJ2-1, with 9 bases lining up with TRBD2. This CDR3 has 15 amino acids. Trimming cost V 4 bases and J 4 bases; bases outside gene matches: 6. Germline lookup yields CDR1 SGDLS and CDR2 YYNGEE. CDR3 sequence (DNA): TGTGCCAGCAGCCGCAGCGGGGGGTATTACAATGAGCAGTTCTTC. This encodes CASSRSGGYYNEQFF.

In this sample, this clone turned up once. The chain recombines TRBV30 with TRBJ2-3; 9 bases align to TRBD1. With V trimmed by 2 bases and J by 7 bases, 7 bases remained unmatched. This CDR3 has 14 residues. Germline V gene data show CDR1 as GTSNPN and CDR2 as SVGIG (reference sequence). The chain's CDR3 is CAWSRQGGSNTQYF. The CDR3 region has the DNA TGTGCCTGGAGTCGACAGGGGGGATCCAATACGCAGTATTTT.

The chain combines TRBV5-6 with TRBJ2-2; TRBD2 aligns across 7 bases. The CDR3 is made up of 15 amino acids. Germline loops: CDR1 SGHDT, CDR2 YYEEEE. Trimming took 2 bases from V and 6 from J; bases not matched to a gene: 7. The CDR3 loop is CASSLSGRFAGELFF. The CDR3, as DNA: TGTGCCAGCAGCTTATCCGGGAGGTTCGCCGGGGAGCTGTTTTTT. Full variable domain (missing parts from reference TRBV5-6 and TRBJ2-2): DAGVTQSPTHLIKTRGQQVTLRCSPKSGHDTVSWYQQALGQGPQFIFQYYEEEERQRGNFPDRFSGHQFPNYSSELNVNALLLGDSALYLCASSLSGRFAGELFFGEGSRLTVL.

The chain couples TRBV28 to TRBJ1-4; possibly TRBD1 for D (5 bases). Germline CDR1 and CDR2: MDHEN and SYDVKM. The CDR3 covers 13 residues. DNA for the CDR3: TGTGCGACCCGGGGAGGGGCAGATGAAAAACTGTTTTTT. Translation: CATRGGADEKLFF.

This clone was detected a few times. The rearrangement joins TRBV25-1 to TRBJ2-7, with 7 bases matching TRBD1. The CDR3 runs to 14 residues. CDR1 and CDR2 (germline): MGHDK, SYGVNS. Trimming at V came to 3 bases and at J to 5 bases, leaving 7 bases not matched to a gene. CDR3 nucleotide sequence: TGTGCCAGCAGTGATTACAGGGGTTCCCACGAGCAGTACTTC. Translated, it gives CASSDYRGSHEQYF.

This clone was picked up one time. One end of the junction varies from germline; a read error may be responsible. J is TRBJ2-5 and V is TRBV20-1; the D is unclear. Germline CDR1 reads DFQATT; CDR2 reads SNEGSKA (reference sequence). CDR3 size: 10 residues. CDR3 protein: CSARKEAQYF. The DNA of the CDR3 is TGCAGTGCTAGAAAAGAGGCCCAGTACTTC.

The gene calls are TRBV7-6 and TRBJ2-1; perhaps TRBD1 as D (6 bases). The V end lost 7 bases, the J end lost 2 bases, and 15 bases lay between the germline ends. The CDR3 is made up of 15 amino acids. Germline V gene sequence: CDR1 SGHVS, CDR2 FNYEAQ. CDR3: CASTGADGTYNEQFF. The CDR3 bases are TGTGCCAGCACAGGGGCGGACGGAACCTACAATGAGCAGTTCTTC.